The entry below gives a single T cell receptor (beta chain) sequence along with its context. Its target is not known. CDR3 length equals 17 residues. V was pared by 0 bases and J by 7 bases, with 16 bases between. Germline V gene data show CDR1 as SGHTA and CDR2 as FQGTGA. The sample originates from a study of T cells in narcolepsy. Study-wide findings and caveats: Blood of same and different patients, but not healthy controls, reportedly held recurring autoreactive clonotypes. HCRT-specific and TRIB2-specific autoreactive clonotypes appeared among same-patient CSF and blood CD4+ clonotypes.

The data were produced by immunoSEQ multiplex PCR, yet TCRdb's version contains in-frame clones alone and is incomplete. The repertoire holds 30,000 to 35,000 clones, with around four fifths as singletons. Sequencing was carried out using CD45RA- memory CD4+ T cells from PBMCs. This chain connects TRBV7-3 to TRBJ1-6, with a tentative D call TRBD1 (6 bases). The TCR originated in a human donor with narcolepsy. This CDR3 is CASSLTVPGAGNSPLHF. In DNA form, the CDR3 reads TGTGCCAGCAGCTTAACTGTACCGGGGGCAGGAAATTCACCCCTCCACTTT.